These 30 T cell receptor beta chains share one sample of origin, sequenced in a study of blood T cells in healthy people across ages (dated by TCRdb to 2015 to 2017). The library was generated by 5' RACE. The sequencer was an Illumina HiSeq 2500. The second PCR ran for roughly 7 to 12 cycles and used a J-beta primer mix along with a sample-barcoded 5' primer. Clones were called with MiXCR by TCRdb after fastp trimmed the public reads at Q25, and only in-frame beta chains were retained. One record per CDR3 amino acid sequence lists the most common genes and DNA. The table for this sample lists about 1,400,000 distinct CDR3 sequences; roughly 64% of them were counted only once. The ten largest account for about 6.7% of the sample. The sample comprised blood. These receptors all come from a man between 18 and 29 years old in good health.

Regarding this clonotype: It may be a read error: a sequence one base away is much more abundant. The genes are TRBV29-1 and TRBJ2-1; D possibly uses TRBD1 or TRBD2 (6 bases each). Germline V gene data show CDR1 as SQVTM and CDR2 as ANQGSEA. The CDR3 loop spans 14 amino acids. For the CDR3, the DNA is TGCGGCGTTGGAGGGGGACCTTCCTACAATGAGCAGTTCTTC. It is translated as CGVGGGPSYNEQFF.

This clonotype was seen at least ten times. A junction end diverges from the germline sequence, so it may reflect a read error. The CDR3 loop reads CASSLGLAETQYF. CDR3 in DNA: TGTGCCAGCAGCTTAGGGCTAGCTGAGACCCAGTACTTC. The V and J genes are TRBV12-3 or TRBV12-4 and TRBJ2-5; D is perhaps TRBD2 (5 bases). CDR3 length equals 13 residues.

On this clonotype: Mismatch with germline at one junction end may stem from a read error. The CDR3 coding sequence is TGTGTCAGCAGCTTAGCGCTGGGGGGCCGGATATACGAGCAGTACTTC. Its translation is CVSSLALGGRIYEQYF. V gene TRBV11-1 combines with J gene TRBJ2-5; D is tentatively TRBD1 or TRBD2 (6 bases each). The J call may be faulty, since TRBJ2-7 better matches the DNA end. The CDR3 contains 16 residues. Germline loops: CDR1 SGHAT, CDR2 FQDESV (reference sequence).

This chain uses TRBV24-1 with TRBJ1-2; D is unresolved. Germline-derived CDR1 and CDR2 are KGHDR and SFDVKD. The CDR3 spans 11 residues. Trimming took 4 bases from V and 7 from J, leaving 6 bases between them. Here the CDR3 DNA reads TGTGCCACCAGTGACTATTCTGGCTACACCTTC. Encoded protein: CATSDYSGYTF.

CDR3 bases: TGTGCCAGCAGTTTCTCTGTGGGACTAGCGGGGGGCTACGAGCAGTACTTC. As protein: CASSFSVGLAGGYEQYF. This rearrangement joins TRBV28 to TRBJ2-7, with 15 bases matching TRBD2. CDR3 size: 17 residues. The germline V gene encodes CDR1 MDHEN and CDR2 SYDVKM. Trimming removed 3 bases from V and 3 bases from J; junction bases left unmatched: 6.

This chain joins TRBV6-5 and TRBJ2-3; 7 positions match TRBD1. Trimming removed 0 bases from V and 2 bases from J; junction bases left unmatched: 2. The germline CDR1 and CDR2 sequences are MNHEY and SVGAGI. The CDR3 totals 15 residues. The CDR3 spells CASSYSGTDTDTQYF. For the CDR3, the DNA is TGTGCCAGCAGTTACTCCGGGACAGACACAGATACGCAGTATTTT.

The table lists this clonotype with a few counts. Because the CDR3's place on the DNA is in doubt, the DNA is left out and the CDR3 is given as listed by TCRdb. This chain uses TRBV24-1 with TRBJ2-1; TRBD1 is the table's D call, not checked against the DNA. The CDR3 adds up to 15 amino acids, both ends counted. Germline CDR1 reads KGHDR; CDR2 reads SFDVKD. Here the CDR3 reads CATSSSGARDNEQFF.

The rearrangement links TRBV20-1 to TRBJ2-7; TRBD1 matches 9 bases. Germline CDR1 DFQATT, CDR2 SNEGSKA (reference sequence). This CDR3 contains 13 residues. Trimming took 5 bases from V and 3 from J; bases not matched to a gene: 5. The CDR3 DNA reads as TGCAGTGCTTACCGGGACAGGGACTACGAGCAGTACTTC. Amino acid sequence: CSAYRDRDYEQYF.

The chain has TRBV4-3 and TRBJ2-3; 13 nucleotides line up with TRBD2. This CDR3 region has 24 residues. CDR1 is LGHNA, CDR2 YSLEER, per germline. J lost 0 bases, V lost 1 base, and 22 bases had no gene match. Here the CDR3 reads CASSQVLTSGGTAIYAPSTDTQYF. The CDR3 nucleotides read TGCGCCAGCAGCCAAGTTTTGACTAGCGGGGGGACCGCGATCTACGCCCCTAGCACAGATACGCAGTATTTT.

This clonotype was seen more than once but under ten times. This chain connects TRBV29-1 to TRBJ2-1, with 7 bases fitting TRBD1. V lost 7 bases and J lost 3; bases outside the gene matches: 6. This CDR3 has 13 amino acids. The V gene's germline CDR1 is SQVTM and CDR2 ANQGSEA. In DNA, the CDR3 is TGCAGCGCCCACGGGACAGACTACAATGAGCAGTTCTTC. Translated, it gives CSAHGTDYNEQFF.

This clonotype was counted a few times. This rearrangement joins TRBV20-1 to TRBJ2-3; the match to TRBD2 covers 11 bases. The CDR3 totals 16 residues. Germline trimming cut 2 bases from V and 11 bases from J; bases unmatched to any gene: 15. Germline V CDR1 and CDR2: DFQATT, SNEGSKA (reference sequence). CDR3 amino acids: CSARFSPSGGSEGQYF. Here the CDR3 DNA reads TGCAGTGCTAGATTCTCCCCTAGCGGGGGGTCGGAGGGGCAGTATTTT.

This clonotype was seen a few times. V is TRBV20-1 and J is TRBJ1-2, with D perhaps matching TRBD1 (5 bases). The CDR3 has 12 amino acids. Trimming took off 4 bases at V and 3 bases at J, with 9 bases between the two ends. CDR1 DFQATT and CDR2 SNEGSKA come from the germline V gene (reference sequence). CDR3 in amino acids: CSATRGDYGYTF. The CDR3 region has the DNA TGCAGTGCTACTAGAGGGGACTATGGCTACACCTTC.

This clonotype was seen more than once but under ten times. In DNA form, the CDR3 reads TGTGCCGTACTTGGTGGCAACACTGAAGCTTTCTTT. It codes for CAVLGGNTEAFF. The V call is TRBV2, the J call TRBJ1-1; D remains unclear. The germline V gene has CDR1 SNHLY and CDR2 FYNNEI. V lost 11 bases to trimming and J lost 2 bases, with 12 bases between them. The CDR3 is 12 amino acids.

This chain joins TRBV14 and TRBJ2-7, with D possibly being TRBD2 (5 bases). The germline CDR1 and CDR2 sequences are SGHDN and FVKESK. V was cut by 0 bases and J by 2 bases, with 14 bases left in between. This CDR3 is built from 16 residues. CDR3: CASSQDIRAVTYEQYF. In DNA, the CDR3 is TGTGCCAGCAGCCAAGATATCAGAGCGGTAACCTACGAGCAGTACTTC.

The gene calls are TRBV10-1 and TRBJ2-1; TRBD2 matches 7 bases. The J call is uncertain, as TRBJ2-7 better fits the DNA end. CDR1 WNHNN and CDR2 SYGVQD come from the germline V gene (reference sequence). CDR3 size: 16 residues. The CDR3 region has the DNA TGCGCCAGCAGTGAGTCGGGAGCGGGACTGTTAAATGAGCAGTACTTC. It is translated as CASSESGAGLLNEQYF.

About this clonotype itself: The junction does not match germline at one end; this may be a read error. The chain carries TRBV7-7 and TRBJ2-1; 11 nucleotides match TRBD2. Germline CDR1 SSHAT, CDR2 FNYEAQ (reference sequence). CDR3 size: 15 residues. The CDR3 reads CASSLGPGTSGEQFF. The CDR3 DNA follows: TGTGCTAGCAGCTTAGGTCCCGGGACTAGCGGCGAGCAGTTCTTC.

The V and J genes are TRBV7-9 and TRBJ2-1; maybe TRBD2 (5 bases). With 4 bases removed from V and 8 bases from J, the gap between germline ends came to 15 bases. Looked up from germline, CDR1 is SEHNR and CDR2 is FQNEAQ (reference sequence). This CDR3 has 14 residues. This CDR3 reads CASSSLPAAHEQFF. The CDR3 region has the DNA TGTGCCAGCAGCTCCCTCCCAGCGGCACATGAGCAGTTCTTC.

This clonotype turned up a few times. The chain carries TRBV5-1 and TRBJ2-1; possibly TRBD2 for D (5 bases). V lost 3 bases, J lost 3 bases, and 13 bases lay in between. The CDR3 loop spans 15 amino acids. In germline, CDR1 is SGHRS, CDR2 YFSETQ. The CDR3 DNA reads TGCGCCAGCAGCTCCCTTACGGGGAACTACAATGAGCAGTTCTTC. Its translation: CASSSLTGNYNEQFF.

V is TRBV5-1 and J is TRBJ1-4; D gene ambiguous. Germline V gives CDR1 SGHRS, CDR2 YFSETQ. This CDR3 is 13 amino acids long. V was shortened by 4 bases and J by 1 base, with 5 bases between the two germline ends. The CDR3 region is CASSAVTNEKLFF. CDR3 DNA: TGCGCCAGCAGCGCCGTAACTAATGAAAAACTGTTTTTT. Full variable domain (remainder filled in from reference TRBV5-1 and TRBJ1-4): KAGVTQTPRYLIKTRGQQVTLSCSPISGHRSVSWYQQTPGQGLQFLFEYFSETQRNKGNFPGRFSGRQFSNSRSEMNVSTLELGDSALYLCASSAVTNEKLFFGSGTQLSVL.

V is TRBV24-1 and J is TRBJ2-4, with D perhaps matching TRBD2 (6 bases). The J call may be faulty, since TRBJ2-5 better matches the DNA end. The germline CDR1 and CDR2 sequences are KGHDR and SFDVKD. The CDR3 has 16 residues. CDR3 DNA: TGTGCCACCAGTGACCCTTATAGCGGATATGAAGAGACCCAGTACTTC. Its translation: CATSDPYSGYEETQYF.

Regarding this clonotype: This sequence may be a read error, since a much larger clone differs from it by one base. J is TRBJ2-5 and V is TRBV29-1, with D perhaps TRBD2 (6 bases). The DNA matches TRBJ2-1 better at its end, which makes the J call doubtful. Germline CDR1 is SQVTM and CDR2 is ANQGSEA. This CDR3 contains 12 residues. CDR3 sequence: CSVFSGQETQFF. The CDR3 DNA is TGCAGCGTTTTTAGCGGCCAAGAGACCCAGTTCTTC.

The chain employs TRBV29-1 and TRBJ1-4; 8 bases fit TRBD1. Trimming at V came to 6 bases and at J to 6 bases, leaving 6 bases not matched to a gene. This CDR3 is built from 13 residues. The germline gives CDR1 SQVTM, CDR2 ANQGSEA. DNA of the CDR3: TGCAGCGTCGGACAGGGTTGGGATGAAAAACTGTTTTTT. Amino acids: CSVGQGWDEKLFF.

This clonotype has only a few counts. This sequence joins TRBV5-4 and TRBJ2-5; a possible D gene is TRBD1 (5 bases). CDR1 is SGHNT and CDR2 is YYREEE in the germline V gene (reference sequence). V lost 1 base and J 5 bases, leaving 9 bases between the germline ends. The CDR3 runs to 13 residues. This CDR3 is CASSLLGAETQYF. The CDR3 DNA sequence: TGTGCCAGCAGCTTGCTAGGGGCGGAGACCCAGTACTTC.

The rearrangement uses TRBV23-1 and TRBJ2-4; the D gene is possibly TRBD1 (6 bases). TRBV23-1 carries the ORF label, with uncertain function. The CDR3 spans 16 residues. Between the trimmed V and J ends, which lost 5 bases and 0 bases, there was a span of 14 bases. CDR3 residues: CASSTDRSLAKNIQYF. In DNA, the CDR3 is TGCGCCAGCAGTACTGACAGGAGTCTAGCCAAAAACATTCAGTACTTC.

V usage is TRBV29-1 and J usage is TRBJ2-7; 7 bases line up with TRBD1. J gave up 6 bases and V 6 bases, and 11 bases lay outside the gene matches. The CDR3 covers 13 residues. Germline assignment: CDR1 SQVTM and CDR2 ANQGSEA. CDR3 in DNA: TGCAGCGTAGGCCCGGGACAGCCCGCCGAGCAGTACTTC. It codes for CSVGPGQPAEQYF.

This clonotype appeared a few times. The J gene is TRBJ2-5, the V gene TRBV7-8, with D maybe TRBD2 (6 bases). The germline CDR1 and CDR2 sequences are SGHVS and FQNEAQ. CDR3 length: 15 amino acids. V gave up 7 bases and J gave up 2 bases, with 17 bases separating them. The DNA for the CDR3 is TGTGCCAGCAACCCGGGAGAAATGGGACAAGAGACCCAGTACTTC. This encodes CASNPGEMGQETQYF.

The chain recombines TRBV29-1 with TRBJ2-5; D gene unclear. The CDR3 length is 11 residues. V lost 2 bases and J lost 3, with 4 bases in between. CDR1 is SQVTM, CDR2 ANQGSEA, per germline. The CDR3 protein is CSVEQKETQYF. The CDR3 DNA is TGCAGCGTTGAACAGAAAGAGACCCAGTACTTC.

The chain links TRBV5-6 to TRBJ1-6; D is unclear. V was clipped by 7 bases and J by 0 bases, with 8 bases between them. Germline CDR1 SGHDT, CDR2 YYEEEE. CDR3 length: 14 residues. CDR3 coding DNA: TGTGCCAGCGCTACGAGCTCCTATAATTCACCCCTCCACTTT. It yields the protein CASATSSYNSPLHF.

This clonotype was observed a handful of times. The chain has TRBV5-1 and TRBJ2-3, with 14 positions matching TRBD2. Trimming at V came to 2 bases and at J to 5 bases, leaving 7 bases not matched to a gene. CDR1 and CDR2 from the germline V gene are SGHRS and YFSETQ. This CDR3 has 17 residues. The CDR3 nucleotides are TGCGCCAGCAGCTTAGGGACTAGCGGGAGTGCGCGAGATACGCAGTATTTT. Residues: CASSLGTSGSARDTQYF.

This clonotype was seen only a few times. V usage is TRBV5-1 and J usage is TRBJ2-3, with 9 bases identical to TRBD1. J gave up 2 bases and V 4 bases, and 5 bases lay outside the gene matches. The CDR3 has 15 residues. Germline lookup yields CDR1 SGHRS and CDR2 YFSETQ. CDR3 in amino acids: CASSLGQGTTDTQYF. CDR3 DNA sequence: TGCGCCAGCAGCCTCGGACAGGGGACCACAGATACGCAGTATTTT. Supplemented by reference TRBV5-1 and TRBJ2-3, the full variable domain reads KAGVTQTPRYLIKTRGQQVTLSCSPISGHRSVSWYQQTPGQGLQFLFEYFSETQRNKGNFPGRFSGRQFSNSRSEMNVSTLELGDSALYLCASSLGQGTTDTQYFGPGTRLTVL.